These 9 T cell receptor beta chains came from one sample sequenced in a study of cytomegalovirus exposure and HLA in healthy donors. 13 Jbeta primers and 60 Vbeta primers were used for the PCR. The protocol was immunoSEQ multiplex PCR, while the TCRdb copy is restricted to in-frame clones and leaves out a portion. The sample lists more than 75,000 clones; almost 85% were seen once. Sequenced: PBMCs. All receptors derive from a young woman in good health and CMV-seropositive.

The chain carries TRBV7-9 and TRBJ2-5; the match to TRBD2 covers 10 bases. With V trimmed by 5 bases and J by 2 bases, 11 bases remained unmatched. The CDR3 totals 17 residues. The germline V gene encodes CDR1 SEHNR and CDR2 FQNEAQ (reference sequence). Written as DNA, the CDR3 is TGTGCCAGCAGCCCAAAACGGCTAGCGGGGGAGCAAGAGACCCAGTACTTC. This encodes CASSPKRLAGEQETQYF.

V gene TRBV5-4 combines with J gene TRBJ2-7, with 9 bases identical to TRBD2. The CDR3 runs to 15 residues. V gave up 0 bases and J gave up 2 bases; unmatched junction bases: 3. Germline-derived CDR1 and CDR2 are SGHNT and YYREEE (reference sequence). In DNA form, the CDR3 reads TGTGCCAGCAGCTTGGCCTCTAGCGGGGCCTACGAGCAGTACTTC. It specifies CASSLASSGAYEQYF.

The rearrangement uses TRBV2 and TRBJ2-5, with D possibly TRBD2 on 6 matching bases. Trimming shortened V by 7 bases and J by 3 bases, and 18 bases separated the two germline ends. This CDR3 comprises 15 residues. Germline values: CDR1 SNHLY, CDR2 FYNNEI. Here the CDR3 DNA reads TGTGCCAGCAACCAATTTCCCGGGAGCAAAGAGACCCAGTACTTC. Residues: CASNQFPGSKETQYF. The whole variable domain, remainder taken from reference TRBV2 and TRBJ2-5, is EPEVTQTPSHQVTQMGQEVILRCVPISNHLYFYWYRQILGQKVEFLVSFYNNEISEKSEIFDDQFSVERPDGSNFTLKIRSTKLEDSAMYFCASNQFPGSKETQYFGPGTRLLVL.

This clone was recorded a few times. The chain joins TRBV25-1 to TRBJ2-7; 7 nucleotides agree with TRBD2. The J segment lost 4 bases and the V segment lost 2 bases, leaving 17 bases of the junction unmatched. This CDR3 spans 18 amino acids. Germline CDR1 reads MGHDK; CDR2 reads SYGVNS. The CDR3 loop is CASSERVAGLASIYEQYF. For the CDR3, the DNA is TGTGCCAGCAGTGAAAGGGTAGCGGGCCTTGCCAGTATTTACGAGCAGTACTTC.

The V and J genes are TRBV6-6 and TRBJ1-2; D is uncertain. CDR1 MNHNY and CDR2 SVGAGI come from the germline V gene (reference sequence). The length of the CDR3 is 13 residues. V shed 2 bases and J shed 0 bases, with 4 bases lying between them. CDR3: CASSYGANYGYTF. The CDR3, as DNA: TGTGCCAGCAGTTACGGAGCTAACTATGGCTACACCTTC.

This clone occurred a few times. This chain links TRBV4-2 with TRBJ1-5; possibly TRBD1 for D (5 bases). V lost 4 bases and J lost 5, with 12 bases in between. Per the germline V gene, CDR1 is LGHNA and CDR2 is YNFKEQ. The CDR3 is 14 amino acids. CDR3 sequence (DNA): TGTGCCAGCAGCCTTGGTTTAGGGGATCAGCCCCAGCATTTT. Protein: CASSLGLGDQPQHF.

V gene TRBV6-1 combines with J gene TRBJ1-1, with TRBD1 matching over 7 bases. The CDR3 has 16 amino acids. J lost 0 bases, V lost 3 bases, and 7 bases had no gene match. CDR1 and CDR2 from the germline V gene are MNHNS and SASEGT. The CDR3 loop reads CASSDHPGQMNTEAFF. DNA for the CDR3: TGTGCCAGCAGTGACCATCCGGGACAGATGAACACTGAAGCTTTCTTT.

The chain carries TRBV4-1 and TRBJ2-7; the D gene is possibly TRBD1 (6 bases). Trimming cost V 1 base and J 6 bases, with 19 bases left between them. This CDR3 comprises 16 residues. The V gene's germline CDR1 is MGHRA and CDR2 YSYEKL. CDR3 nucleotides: TGCGCCAGCAGCCAAGTAGGTTTACAGGGCGGATCCGAGCAGTACTTC. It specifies CASSQVGLQGGSEQYF.

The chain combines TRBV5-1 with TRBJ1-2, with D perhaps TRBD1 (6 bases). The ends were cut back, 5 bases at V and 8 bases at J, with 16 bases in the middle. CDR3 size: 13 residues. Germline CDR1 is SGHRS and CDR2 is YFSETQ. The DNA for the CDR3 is TGCGCCAGCAGGGACAGCTCCTCGGGGGGCTACACCTTC. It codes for CASRDSSSGGYTF. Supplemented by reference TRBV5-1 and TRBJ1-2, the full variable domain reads KAGVTQTPRYLIKTRGQQVTLSCSPISGHRSVSWYQQTPGQGLQFLFEYFSETQRNKGNFPGRFSGRQFSNSRSEMNVSTLELGDSALYLCASRDSSSGGYTFGSGTRLTVV.